These 30 T cell receptor beta chains were all obtained from the same sample, sequenced in a study of blood T cell repertoires in COVID-19. Produced via immunoSEQ multiplex PCR; TCRdb's table is partial and in-frame only. The repertoire holds some 270,000 clones, with around 86% as singletons. Sequencing input: peripheral blood. The receptor source for this set is a man in his forties or fifties with active or convalescent COVID-19.

This clone has only one observation. V gene TRBV29-1 combines with J gene TRBJ1-3; 7 bases are a match to TRBD1. The J segment lost 3 bases and the V segment lost 5 bases, leaving 4 bases of the junction unmatched. Looked up from germline, CDR1 is SQVTM and CDR2 is ANQGSEA. CDR3 length: 13 amino acids. CDR3 DNA sequence: TGCAGCGTTTCATGGACAGGTGGAAACACCATATATTTT. Translated: CSVSWTGGNTIYF.

This chain links TRBV19 with TRBJ1-4, with D possibly TRBD1 on 6 matching bases. The V end lost 5 bases, the J end lost 4 bases, and 11 bases lay between the germline ends. Germline CDR1 LNHDA, CDR2 SQIVND (reference sequence). The CDR3 has 14 residues. The CDR3: CASSADRSNEKLFF. The DNA for the CDR3 is TGTGCCAGTAGTGCAGACAGGAGTAATGAAAAACTGTTTTTT. Complete variable domain (other parts from reference TRBV19 and TRBJ1-4): DGGITQSPKYLFRKEGQNVTLSCEQNLNHDAMYWYRQDPGQGLRLIYYSQIVNDFQKGDIAEGYSVSREKKESFPLTVTSAQKNPTAFYLCASSADRSNEKLFFGSGTQLSVL.

The chain uses TRBV7-2 and TRBJ2-3, with 11 positions matching TRBD2. The trim removed 5 bases at V and 5 bases at J, leaving 12 bases unmatched. The CDR3 loop spans 17 amino acids. Germline loops: CDR1 SGHTA, CDR2 FQGNSA. The CDR3 reads CASSDLILAGGRDTQYF. For the CDR3, the DNA is TGTGCCAGCAGCGACCTTATATTAGCGGGGGGGCGAGATACGCAGTATTTT.

This chain uses TRBV7-2 with TRBJ1-4; a weak D match, TRBD1 (5 bases). The CDR3 has 15 amino acids. V lost 1 base and J lost 4, with 10 bases in between. Germline V CDR1 and CDR2: SGHTA, FQGNSA. Here the CDR3 reads CASSLGAGNNEKLFF. Here the CDR3 DNA reads TGTGCCAGCAGCTTAGGAGCAGGGAATAATGAAAAACTGTTTTTT.

The rearrangement links TRBV29-1 to TRBJ1-2; possible D gene TRBD1, 5 bases. CDR3 length: 12 residues. The germline V gene encodes CDR1 SQVTM and CDR2 ANQGSEA. V was pared by 5 bases and J by 2 bases, with 9 bases between. Here the CDR3 DNA reads TGCAGCGTTTTGCCAGGGAACTATGGCTACACCTTC. It yields the protein CSVLPGNYGYTF.

The rearrangement uses TRBV7-2 and TRBJ2-3; 7 bases are shared with TRBD2. The length of the CDR3 is 14 residues. Per the germline V gene, CDR1 is SGHTA and CDR2 is FQGNSA. The J segment lost 2 bases and the V segment lost 5 bases, leaving 4 bases of the junction unmatched. The CDR3 region is CASSPGLVTDTQYF. The CDR3 DNA is TGTGCCAGCAGCCCAGGACTAGTCACAGATACGCAGTATTTT.

This chain links TRBV7-7 with TRBJ2-1; 11 bases match TRBD2. Trimming removed 4 bases from V and 8 bases from J; junction bases left unmatched: 10. This CDR3 region has 16 residues. CDR1 and CDR2 from the germline V gene are SSHAT and FNYEAQ (reference sequence). The CDR3 DNA reads TGTGCCAGCAGCTGGGGACTAGCGGAGGGCTGGGATGAGCAGTTCTTC. It encodes CASSWGLAEGWDEQFF.

This rearrangement joins TRBV5-1 to TRBJ1-1; 7 bases are shared with TRBD1. CDR3 length equals 14 residues. Germline V CDR1 and CDR2: SGHRS, YFSETQ. The V gene end was trimmed by 1 base and the J gene end by 5 bases; junction bases not matched to a gene: 5. CDR3 sequence: CASSLKPGGTEAFF. The CDR3 DNA sequence: TGCGCCAGCAGCTTGAAGCCAGGGGGAACTGAAGCTTTCTTT.

The chain is built from TRBV6-2 or TRBV6-3 and TRBJ1-1, with TRBD1 identical over 8 bases. The CDR3 loop spans 17 amino acids. Germline CDR1 and CDR2: MNHEY and SVGEGT. With V trimmed by 2 bases and J by 4 bases, 12 bases remained unmatched. As DNA, the CDR3 is TGTGCCAGCAGTTACCTGGGTGGACAGGGACGGGGCACTGAAGCTTTCTTT. It specifies CASSYLGGQGRGTEAFF.

Only one count was recorded for this clone. J is TRBJ2-5 and V is TRBV24-1, with 7 bases aligning to TRBD1. The CDR3 is made up of 15 amino acids. Germline CDR1 and CDR2: KGHDR and SFDVKD. V was pared by 4 bases and J by 1 base, with 5 bases of the junction left unmatched. Written as DNA, the CDR3 is TGTGCCACCAGTGACGGACAGGAGTTCCAAGAGACCCAGTACTTC. Translating gives CATSDGQEFQETQYF.

This clone has more than one count but fewer than ten. The chain has TRBV7-8 and TRBJ1-2, with D hard to call. The CDR3 is 12 residues long. The germline CDR1 and CDR2 sequences are SGHVS and FQNEAQ. The V and J ends lost 1 base and 6 bases respectively, with 6 bases between them. In DNA form, the CDR3 reads TGTGCCAGCAGCTTAGGGAGGGATGGCTACACCTTC. Its protein is CASSLGRDGYTF.

This clone was recorded once. The CDR3 reads CASSLDSDNSPLHF. CDR3 in DNA: TGTGCCAGCAGCCTCGACAGTGATAATTCACCCCTCCACTTT. V and J are TRBV7-2 and TRBJ1-6, with D perhaps TRBD1 (5 bases). Per germline, CDR1 SGHTA and CDR2 FQGNSA. This CDR3 is built from 14 residues. The V end was cut by 5 bases, the J end by 5 bases, with 10 bases between.

V and J are TRBV18 and TRBJ1-1, with D uncertain. The CDR3 has 13 residues. Deletions cut 3 bases from V and 3 bases from J, with 8 bases between. Per germline, CDR1 KGHSH and CDR2 LQKENI. The CDR3 region has the DNA TGTGCCAGCTCACCCCTACAGCACACTGAAGCTTTCTTT. Translating it yields CASSPLQHTEAFF.

The chain links TRBV6-6 to TRBJ1-2; D is unresolved. The CDR3 extends over 13 amino acids. V lost 2 bases to trimming and J lost 10 bases, with 14 bases between them. Germline V lookup: CDR1 MNHNY, CDR2 SVGAGI (reference sequence). The CDR3 DNA sequence: TGTGCCAGCAGTTACGGGGTCCTCGGGGACTACACCTTC. This encodes CASSYGVLGDYTF.

This clone was seen only a few times. The chain joins TRBV4-2 to TRBJ1-5, with D unclear. CDR1 LGHNA and CDR2 YNFKEQ come from the germline V gene. The CDR3 spans 14 residues. Deletions cut 5 bases from V and 5 bases from J, with 13 bases between. Here the CDR3 reads CASSGRIGDQPQHF. The CDR3 DNA follows: TGTGCCAGCAGCGGCCGGATAGGAGATCAGCCCCAGCATTTT.

J is TRBJ2-2 and V is TRBV24-1, with TRBD1 matching 9 bases. Germline CDR1 KGHDR, CDR2 SFDVKD. Trimming cost V 6 bases and J 4 bases; bases outside gene matches: 8. The CDR3 contains 16 residues. The CDR3 DNA follows: TGTGCCACCAGTCATCCGGGACAGGGCCCCACCGGGGAGCTGTTTTTT. Protein product: CATSHPGQGPTGELFF.

This clone was seen repeatedly, ten times or more. The V call is TRBV25-1, the J call TRBJ2-2; 11 bases line up with TRBD1. The CDR3 is 15 residues long. V dropped 8 bases and J dropped 4; count of bases not matched to a gene: 6. Germline CDR1 and CDR2: MGHDK and SYGVNS. Here the CDR3 DNA reads TGTGCCAGCGGCGGGGGGACAGGGGGCACCGGGGAGCTGTTTTTT. Protein sequence: CASGGGTGGTGELFF.

This sequence joins TRBV7-6 and TRBJ2-2, with D tentatively TRBD1 (5 bases). The CDR3 runs to 12 residues. Trimming shortened V by 5 bases and J by 10 bases, and 11 bases separated the two germline ends. Germline V gene data show CDR1 as SGHVS and CDR2 as FNYEAQ. CDR3 sequence: CASSPGHPELFF. The CDR3 nucleotides read TGTGCCAGCAGCCCCGGACATCCGGAGCTGTTTTTT.

This rearrangement joins TRBV24-1 to TRBJ2-5; 8 positions agree with TRBD1. Germline V gene data show CDR1 as KGHDR and CDR2 as SFDVKD. This CDR3 comprises 15 residues. With V trimmed by 3 bases and J by 5 bases, 7 bases remained unmatched. CDR3 residues: CATSDIGQGGETQYF. CDR3 bases: TGTGCCACCAGTGATATTGGACAGGGTGGGGAGACCCAGTACTTC.

The table lists this clone with a few counts. V gene TRBV5-1 combines with J gene TRBJ1-1; D unresolved. The CDR3 loop spans 12 amino acids. Germline-derived CDR1 and CDR2 are SGHRS and YFSETQ. Trimming stripped 5 bases from V and 7 bases from J, with 12 bases between. DNA for the CDR3: TGCGCCAGCAGGAGAGGACTTGGTGAAGCTTTCTTT. Residues: CASRRGLGEAFF.

The CDR3 sequence is CSASKTTGVGYTF. In DNA form, the CDR3 reads TGCAGTGCTAGTAAGACGACAGGGGTTGGCTACACCTTC. The V gene is TRBV20-1, the J gene TRBJ1-2; TRBD1 aligns across 8 bases. CDR3 length: 13 residues. Trimming removed 3 bases from V and 7 bases from J; junction bases left unmatched: 7. CDR1 is DFQATT, CDR2 SNEGSKA, per germline (reference sequence).

This chain links TRBV27 with TRBJ2-5, with TRBD1 matching 8 bases. V dropped 6 bases and J dropped 1; count of bases not matched to a gene: 10. The CDR3 covers 16 residues. Germline V gene data show CDR1 as MNHEY and CDR2 as SMNVEV (reference sequence). The CDR3 here is CASRPRTGPLQETQYF. CDR3 nucleotide sequence: TGTGCCAGCAGGCCCCGGACAGGGCCCCTCCAAGAGACCCAGTACTTC.

The chain employs TRBV6-4 and TRBJ2-5; 7 bases fit TRBD2. V lost 5 bases and J lost 4; bases outside the gene matches: 4. The CDR3 has 13 amino acids. Looked up from germline, CDR1 is MRHNA and CDR2 is SNTAGT. In DNA, the CDR3 is TGTGCCAGCAGTATGACTAGCACAGAGACCCAGTACTTC. The encoded protein is CASSMTSTETQYF.

This clone was recorded once. This chain links TRBV11-2 with TRBJ1-2, with 8 nucleotides matching TRBD1. The CDR3 loop spans 12 amino acids. V dropped 2 bases and J dropped 10; count of bases not matched to a gene: 3. The germline V gene has CDR1 SGHAT and CDR2 FQNNGV. The CDR3: CASSLRDRSYTF. The CDR3 DNA is TGTGCCAGCAGCTTACGGGACAGGTCCTACACCTTC. Based on the CDR3 plus reference TRBV11-2 and TRBJ1-2, the full variable domain is EAGVAQSPRYKIIEKRQSVAFWCNPISGHATLYWYQQILGQGPKLLIQFQNNGVVDDSQLPKDRFSAERLKGVDSTLKIQPAKLEDSAVYLCASSLRDRSYTFGSGTRLTVV.

CDR3 coding DNA: TGCGCCAGCAGCTTAATGCGCTCCTACAGGGGAGCGACTGAAGCTTTCTTT. The encoded protein is CASSLMRSYRGATEAFF. This chain joins TRBV5-1 and TRBJ1-1; 7 bases agree with TRBD1. The trim removed 2 bases at V and 5 bases at J, leaving 15 bases unmatched. Per the germline V gene, CDR1 is SGHRS and CDR2 is YFSETQ. The CDR3 runs 17 residues.

This clone appeared once. The V call is TRBV5-1, the J call TRBJ1-6; D remains unclear. Between the trimmed V and J ends, which lost 2 bases and 0 bases, there was a span of 9 bases. Germline CDR1 SGHRS, CDR2 YFSETQ. This CDR3 is 16 amino acids long. CDR3 residues: CASSLLESSYNSPLHF. The CDR3 region has the DNA TGCGCCAGCAGCTTACTAGAGAGCTCCTATAATTCACCCCTCCACTTT.

The rearrangement joins TRBV3-1 (or the pseudogene TRBV3-2) to TRBJ2-7; the D is unclear. The V end was cut by 0 bases, the J end by 7 bases, with 13 bases between. Per the germline V gene, CDR1 is LGHDT and CDR2 is YNNKEL (reference sequence). This CDR3 is 14 amino acids long. CDR3 DNA: TGTGCCAGCAGCCAAGATCAGGCCAGGTGGGAGCAGTACTTC. This encodes CASSQDQARWEQYF.

V usage is TRBV29-1 and J usage is TRBJ1-1; weak D call: TRBD1 (5 bases). Trimming left V 7 bases short and J 0 bases short, with 18 bases between. The CDR3 is 15 residues long. Germline V gives CDR1 SQVTM, CDR2 ANQGSEA. CDR3 sequence reads: CSANQQTDMNTEAFF. CDR3 nucleotide sequence: TGCAGCGCTAACCAGCAGACGGACATGAACACTGAAGCTTTCTTT.

The chain's CDR3 is CASSLEGLYQETQYF. CDR3 nucleotides: TGTGCCAGCAGCTTAGAGGGGCTGTACCAAGAGACCCAGTACTTC. This chain links TRBV7-9 with TRBJ2-5; the D gene is possibly TRBD1 (5 bases). Trimming cost V 1 base and J 0 bases, with 9 bases left between them. This CDR3 is 15 amino acids long. Germline assignment: CDR1 SEHNR and CDR2 FQNEAQ (reference sequence).

V and J are TRBV10-1 and TRBJ2-3; 10 bases line up with TRBD1. J lost 4 bases, V lost 5 bases, and 9 bases had no gene match. Germline values: CDR1 WNHNN, CDR2 SYGVQD (reference sequence). CDR3 length equals 16 residues. DNA for the CDR3: TGCGCCAGCAGTCCGCAATTAGGGACAGGGGCAGATACGCAGTATTTT. Its translation is CASSPQLGTGADTQYF.